This T cell receptor beta chain was obtained from a study of CXCR3-negative and CXCR3-positive naive CD8 T cells. General observations from the study: Both naive subsets had comparably high diversity; memory CD8+ cells much lower.

Concerning this clonotype: Its specificity is not known.

All TRB cDNA libraries came from 5' RACE performed with UMI labels. From its re-call of the 5' RACE reads, TCRdb lists each CDR3 protein once, without DNA. In all, the sample yields just over 60,000 distinct CDR3 sequences. The CDR3 extends over 12 amino acids. From germline, CDR1 is SQVTM and CDR2 ANQGSEA. The TCR originated in a human donor in good health. Some clones in this sample may be carry-over from other donors' samples. The chain employs TRBV29-1 and TRBJ2-2; lacking DNA, the TRBD1 call made by TCRdb goes unchecked. The sample consisted of naive CXCR3- CD8+ T cells from blood. The subset is: CD45RO-CCR7+CD27+CD95- naive CD8+ T cells lacking CXCR3 (TNR3-). CDR3 residues: CSGTGDTGELFF.